The rows below give T cell receptor beta chains drawn from one sample of a study of post-analysis software for immune sequencing data. TCRdb independently ran MiXCR on the PCR reads; one entry per CDR3 protein. The sample holds 400,000 to 500,000 distinct CDR3 sequences, about 39% seen once. Material: blood. The receptor source for this set is a girl between 2 and 10 years old with multiple sclerosis. Both conserved end residues are part of each CDR3. D genes are given only for firm matches. Rows give clone size only sometimes, using once, few, many, or a class for an expanded clone.

cdr3_aa | cdr3_nt | v_call | clone_size | d_call | j_call
CASSEYEGYTF | TGTGCCAGCAGTGAATATGAGGGCTACACCTTC | TRBV25-1 | NA | NA | TRBJ1-2
CSAVDRGRTIEQYF | TGCAGCGCCGTTGACAGGGGGCGAACCATCGAGCAGTACTTC | TRBV29-1 | many | TRBD1 | TRBJ2-7
CSALLGQVSSYEQYF | TGCAGCGCCCTACTCGGACAGGTCAGCTCCTACGAGCAGTACTTC | TRBV29-1 | few | TRBD1 | TRBJ2-7
CASSDWRGFREQYF | TGTGCCAGCAGTGATTGGAGAGGGTTCCGAGAGCAGTACTTC | TRBV28 | NA | NA | TRBJ2-5
CASSLATLAGQSEQFF | TGTGCCAGCAGCTTAGCTACACTAGCGGGACAGAGTGAGCAGTTCTTC | TRBV7-8 | NA | TRBD2 | TRBJ2-1
CASSQVTSGSNEQFF | TGCGCCAGCAGCCAAGTTACTAGCGGGAGCAATGAGCAGTTCTTC | TRBV4-1 | NA | TRBD2 | TRBJ2-1
CASSPGQGAVETQYF | TGCGCCAGCAGCCCAGGACAGGGGGCTGTAGAGACCCAGTACTTC | TRBV5-1 | NA | TRBD1 | TRBJ2-5
CSVEDRTGGSSYEQYF | TGCAGCGTTGAAGACCGTACAGGGGGAAGCTCCTACGAGCAGTACTTC | TRBV29-1 | NA | TRBD1 | TRBJ2-7
CAISAAGLSDTQYF | TGTGCCATCAGTGCGGCGGGGCTCTCAGATACGCAGTATTTT | TRBV10-3 | NA | NA | TRBJ2-3
CASSPYAGTSGQPQHF | TGTGCCAGCTCACCGTATGCCGGGACGTCGGGTCAGCCCCAGCATTTT | TRBV18 | NA | NA | TRBJ1-5
CASNLGRETSPRETQYF | TGTGCCAGCAACTTGGGCAGGGAGACTAGTCCACGAGAGACCCAGTACTTC | TRBV12-3/TRBV12-4 | once | NA | TRBJ2-5
CASNPDRGRSYEQYF | TGTGCCAGCAATCCAGACAGGGGAAGATCTTACGAGCAGTACTTC | TRBV28 | NA | TRBD1 | TRBJ2-7
CSASGQGPDTQYF | TGCAGTGCTAGCGGACAGGGCCCAGATACGCAGTATTTT | TRBV20-1 | NA | TRBD1 | TRBJ2-3
CASSFYDRGNQPQHF | TGTGCCAGCAGTTTTTACGACAGGGGCAATCAGCCCCAGCATTTT | TRBV28 | NA | TRBD1 | TRBJ1-5
CASSPPLDGYTEAFF | TGTGCCAGCAGTCCCCCTCTGGACGGATACACTGAAGCTTTCTTT | TRBV6-5 | NA | NA | TRBJ1-1
CASSPPGVETQYF | TGTGCCAGCAGCCCGCCAGGGGTCGAGACCCAGTACTTC | TRBV11-2 | few | NA | TRBJ2-5
CASSLRGSPPYEQYF | TGTGCCAGCAGCTTGCGGGGGTCCCCTCCTTACGAGCAGTACTTC | TRBV6-6 | NA | TRBD2 | TRBJ2-7
CASSESGPETQYF | TGTGCCAGCAGTGAATCGGGCCCAGAGACCCAGTACTTC | TRBV25-1 | NA | NA | TRBJ2-5
CASSLVAGGTYEQFF | TGCGCCAGCAGCTTGGTGGCAGGGGGGACGTATGAGCAGTTCTTC | TRBV5-1 | NA | NA | TRBJ2-1
CASSEWGSWADTQYF | TGTGCCAGCAGTGAATGGGGGAGCTGGGCAGATACGCAGTATTTT | TRBV6-4 | NA | NA | TRBJ2-3
CASSEGLFFYGYTF | TGCGCCAGCAGCGAGGGACTTTTCTTCTATGGCTACACCTTC | TRBV5-1 | few | NA | TRBJ1-2
CASSFRGTINQPQHF | TGTGCCAGCAGCTTTCGCGGGACTATCAATCAGCCCCAGCATTTT | TRBV5-6 | NA | NA | TRBJ1-5
CASSLGAGTAGVQYF | TGTGCCAGCAGCTTAGGAGCTGGGACTGCGGGCGTGCAGTACTTC | TRBV13 | few | NA | TRBJ2-7
CSAPTGTVNEKLFF | TGCAGTGCACCTACCGGGACAGTTAATGAAAAACTGTTTTTT | TRBV20-1 | NA | TRBD1 | TRBJ1-4
CASSFGASGSNEQFF | TGTGCCAGCAGTTTTGGTGCTAGCGGGAGTAATGAGCAGTTCTTC | TRBV28 | NA | TRBD2 | TRBJ2-1
CASSLIPGRGDEQFF | TGCGCCAGCAGCTTGATCCCGGGGAGAGGGGATGAGCAGTTCTTC | TRBV5-1 | NA | NA | TRBJ2-1
CASSQAPGTADSPLHF | TGCGCCAGCAGCCAAGCTCCCGGGACAGCAGATTCACCCCTCCACTTT | TRBV4-3 | few | TRBD1 | TRBJ1-6
CSAMTSGIVREQYF | TGCAGTGCTATGACTAGCGGGATTGTACGGGAGCAGTACTTC | TRBV20-1 | NA | TRBD2 | TRBJ2-7
CASSPRRDTTHEQYF | TGTGCCAGCAGCCCCCGCAGGGACACTACACACGAGCAGTACTTC | TRBV7-6 | NA | NA | TRBJ2-7
CATSDPGTGDTEAFF | TGTGCCACCAGTGATCCCGGGACAGGGGACACTGAAGCTTTCTTT | TRBV24-1 | NA | TRBD1 | TRBJ1-1
CASSLASGGFYEQYF | TGTGCCAGCAGCTTAGCGTCAGGGGGTTTCTACGAGCAGTACTTC | TRBV7-2 | NA | TRBD1 | TRBJ2-7
CSARDVTREGIHEQYF | TGCAGTGCTAGAGATGTAACCAGGGAAGGGATCCACGAGCAGTACTTC | TRBV20-1 | NA | NA | TRBJ2-7
CASSIRPGQASYEQYF | TGTGCCAGCAGCATACGACCGGGACAGGCATCCTACGAGCAGTACTTC | TRBV7-2 | NA | TRBD1 | TRBJ2-7
CASSQGRGGLYNEQFF | TGTGCCAGCAGCCAAGGGAGAGGGGGCCTTTACAATGAGCAGTTCTTC | TRBV14 | few | TRBD1 | TRBJ2-1
CASSVGQGNSPLHF | TGTGCCAGCAGCGTAGGGCAGGGGAATTCACCCCTCCACTTT | TRBV9 | few | NA | TRBJ1-6
CSARGSSFSTDTQYF | TGCAGTGCTAGAGGGTCTAGTTTCTCCACAGATACGCAGTATTTT | TRBV20-1 | NA | NA | TRBJ2-3
CASSYSAGGPNIQYF | TGTGCCAGCAGCTACTCCGCGGGAGGGCCTAACATTCAGTACTTC | TRBV6-6 | NA | TRBD2 | TRBJ2-4
CSVGTGSDTQYF | TGCAGCGTTGGGACAGGGTCAGATACGCAGTATTTT | TRBV29-1 | few | TRBD1 | TRBJ2-3
CASRIGTGYSPLHF | TGTGCCAGCAGGATTGGGACAGGGTATTCACCCCTCCACTTT | TRBV12-3/TRBV12-4 | few | TRBD1 | TRBJ1-6
CATSDAADEKLFF | TGTGCCACCAGTGATGCGGCGGATGAAAAACTGTTTTTT | TRBV24-1 | NA | NA | TRBJ1-4
CAIGTGVYNEQFF | TGTGCCATCGGGACAGGGGTCTACAATGAGCAGTTCTTC | TRBV5-6 | few | TRBD1 | TRBJ2-1
CASSSEGQTTDTQYF | TGCGCCAGCAGCTCGGAGGGACAGACCACAGATACGCAGTATTTT | TRBV5-1 | NA | NA | TRBJ2-3